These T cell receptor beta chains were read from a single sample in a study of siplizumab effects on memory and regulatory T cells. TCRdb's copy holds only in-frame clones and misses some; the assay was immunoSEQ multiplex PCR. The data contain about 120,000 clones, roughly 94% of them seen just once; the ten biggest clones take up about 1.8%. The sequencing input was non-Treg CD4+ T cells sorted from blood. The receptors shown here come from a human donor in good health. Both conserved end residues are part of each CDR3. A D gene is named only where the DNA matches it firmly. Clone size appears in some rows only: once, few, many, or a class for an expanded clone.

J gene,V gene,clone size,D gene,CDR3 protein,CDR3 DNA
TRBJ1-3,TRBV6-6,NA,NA,CASTREAGFGNTIYF,TGTGCCAGCACCAGAGAGGCAGGGTTTGGAAACACCATATATTTT
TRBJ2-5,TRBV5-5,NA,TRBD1,CASSLTGSGETQYF,TGTGCCAGCAGCCTGACAGGGAGCGGAGAGACCCAGTACTTC
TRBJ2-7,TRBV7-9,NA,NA,CASSATGRERIEQYF,TGTGCCAGCAGCGCCACAGGGAGGGAGAGGATCGAGCAGTACTTC
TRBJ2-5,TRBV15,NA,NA,CATSRDRKDRGYF,TGTGCCACCAGCAGAGATAGAAAGGACAGAGGTTACTTC
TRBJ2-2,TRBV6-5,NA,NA,CASSYSGGPTGELFF,TGTGCCAGCAGTTACTCGGGGGGCCCTACCGGGGAGCTGTTTTTT
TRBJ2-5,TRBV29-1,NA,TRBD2,CSVELSSGGGETQYF,TGCAGCGTTGAACTGTCTAGCGGGGGCGGGGAGACCCAGTACTTC
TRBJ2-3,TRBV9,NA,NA,CASSAGVGWTDTQYF,TGTGCCAGCAGCGCGGGGGTGGGGTGGACAGATACGCAGTATTTT
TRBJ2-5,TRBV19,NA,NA,CASSIRTQETQYF,TGTGCCAGTAGTATTCGGACCCAAGAGACCCAGTACTTC
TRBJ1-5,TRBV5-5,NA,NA,CASSWVGDSKIWSNQPQHF,TGTGCCAGCAGCTGGGTAGGTGACAGTAAGATCTGGAGCAATCAGCCCCAGCATTTT
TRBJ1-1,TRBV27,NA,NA,CASSLGFNTEAFF,TGTGCCAGCAGTTTGGGGTTCAACACTGAAGCTTTCTTT
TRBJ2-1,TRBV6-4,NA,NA,CASSEAPNNYLYNEQFF,TGTGCCAGCAGTGAAGCACCAAACAATTACCTCTACAATGAGCAGTTCTTC
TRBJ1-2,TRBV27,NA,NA,CASSLGQGGSGYTF,TGTGCCAGCAGTTTAGGGCAGGGCGGCAGTGGCTACACCTTC
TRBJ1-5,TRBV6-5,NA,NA,CASSYGGSNQPQHF,TGTGCCAGCAGTTACGGGGGTAGCAATCAGCCCCAGCATTTT
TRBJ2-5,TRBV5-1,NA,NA,CASSLPGGSKETQYF,TGCGCCAGCAGCCTGCCAGGAGGGAGCAAAGAGACCCAGTACTTC
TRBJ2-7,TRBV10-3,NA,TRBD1,CAIRLTGQSDEQYF,TGTGCCATCAGACTGACAGGGCAATCGGACGAGCAGTACTTC
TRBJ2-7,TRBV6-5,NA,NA,CASSYSRTGAYEQYF,TGTGCCAGCAGTTACTCGAGGACGGGAGCCTACGAGCAGTACTTC
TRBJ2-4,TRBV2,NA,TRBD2,CASSDPSGTIKNIQYF,TGTGCCAGCAGTGACCCTAGCGGGACAATCAAAAACATTCAGTACTTC
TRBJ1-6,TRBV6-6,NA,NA,CASKNGGNRSPLHF,TGTGCCAGCAAAAACGGGGGGAACCGCTCACCCCTCCACTTT
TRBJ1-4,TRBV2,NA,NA,CASSFVTGGNEKLFF,TGTGCCAGCAGTTTCGTGACAGGCGGTAATGAAAAACTGTTTTTT
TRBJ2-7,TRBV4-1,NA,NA,CASSQDPGLIGPSSYEQYF,TGCGCCAGCAGCCAAGACCCGGGACTTATTGGCCCGTCTTCCTACGAGCAGTACTTC
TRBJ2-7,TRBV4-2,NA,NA,CASSQGQGNYEQYF,TGTGCCAGCAGCCAAGGGCAGGGGAACTACGAGCAGTACTTC
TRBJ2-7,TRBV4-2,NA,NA,CASSQDSGGGYEQYF,TGTGCCAGCAGCCAAGATTCGGGGGGCGGTTACGAGCAGTACTTC
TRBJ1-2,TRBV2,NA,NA,CASRPGGYGYTF,TGTGCCAGCAGACCCGGGGGGTATGGCTACACCTTC
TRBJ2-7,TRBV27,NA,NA,CASRSGGTASYEQYF,TGTGCCAGCAGATCGGGCGGGACAGCATCCTACGAGCAGTACTTC
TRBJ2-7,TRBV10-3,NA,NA,CAISEQSYEQYF,TGTGCCATCAGTGAACAGTCGTACGAGCAGTACTTC
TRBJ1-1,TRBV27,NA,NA,CASSFQGSTEAFF,TGTGCCAGCAGTTTCCAGGGAAGCACTGAAGCTTTCTTT
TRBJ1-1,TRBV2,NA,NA,CASSEDRNTEAFF,TGTGCCAGCAGTGAAGACAGAAACACTGAAGCTTTCTTT
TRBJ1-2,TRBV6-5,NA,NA,CASSYSRSGANYGYTF,TGTGCCAGCAGTTACTCTAGATCAGGGGCTAACTATGGCTACACCTTC
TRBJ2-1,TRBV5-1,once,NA,CASSLVETGTNEQFF,TGCGCCAGCAGCTTGGTCGAGACCGGCACCAATGAGCAGTTCTTC
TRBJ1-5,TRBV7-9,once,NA,CASSFGSNQPQHF,TGTGCCAGCAGCTTCGGTAGCAATCAGCCCCAGCATTTT
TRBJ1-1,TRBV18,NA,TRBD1,CASSPRTGKMNTEAFF,TGTGCCAGCTCACCACGGACAGGAAAAATGAACACTGAAGCTTTCTTT
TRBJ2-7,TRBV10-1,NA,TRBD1,CASITMADRDYEQYF,TGCGCCAGCATCACCATGGCGGACAGGGACTACGAGCAGTACTTC
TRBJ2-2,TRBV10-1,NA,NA,CASSERGGAELFF,TGCGCCAGCAGTGAGAGGGGGGGGGCGGAGCTGTTTTTT
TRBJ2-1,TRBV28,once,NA,CASSFERTGEQFF,TGTGCCAGCAGTTTTGAGCGTACGGGGGAGCAGTTCTTC
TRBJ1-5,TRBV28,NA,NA,CASKPGPRQPQHF,TGTGCCAGCAAACCGGGCCCGAGGCAGCCCCAGCATTTT
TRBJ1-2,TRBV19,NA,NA,CASTDREDGYTF,TGTGCCAGTACAGACCGAGAGGATGGCTACACCTTC
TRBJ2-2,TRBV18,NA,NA,CASSPNSNTGELFF,TGTGCCAGCTCACCGAACTCGAACACCGGGGAGCTGTTTTTT
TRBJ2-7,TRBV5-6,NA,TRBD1,CASSGGTGVSLEQYF,TGTGCCAGCAGCGGCGGGACAGGGGTGAGCCTCGAGCAGTACTTC
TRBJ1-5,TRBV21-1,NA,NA,CASSHDGQGGEGGKQPQHF,TGTGCCAGCAGCCATGACGGTCAAGGAGGGGAAGGGGGAAAGCAGCCCCAGCATTTT
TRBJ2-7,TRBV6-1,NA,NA,CASNDPFKQYF,TGTGCCAGCAACGACCCCTTCAAGCAGTACTTC
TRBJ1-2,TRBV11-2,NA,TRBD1,CASSPGTGGAGGYTF,TGTGCCAGCAGCCCCGGGACAGGGGGCGCGGGTGGCTACACCTTC
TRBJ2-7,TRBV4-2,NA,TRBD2,CASSLRWTSGGASSYEQYF,TGTGCCAGCAGCCTACGGTGGACTAGCGGGGGGGCTTCCTCCTACGAGCAGTACTTC
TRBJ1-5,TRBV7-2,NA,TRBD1,CASSLGSGGWQPQHF,TGTGCCAGCAGCTTAGGTTCAGGGGGCTGGCAGCCCCAGCATTTT
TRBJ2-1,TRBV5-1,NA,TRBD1,CASSLGGTGHNEQFF,TGCGCCAGCAGCTTGGGTGGGACAGGCCACAATGAGCAGTTCTTC
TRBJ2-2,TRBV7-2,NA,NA,CASSLFGSGYTGELFF,TGTGCCAGCAGCTTATTCGGTAGCGGATACACCGGGGAGCTGTTTTTT
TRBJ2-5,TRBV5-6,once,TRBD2,CASSLRGLAGGETQYF,TGTGCCAGCAGCTTGAGAGGACTAGCGGGTGGGGAGACCCAGTACTTC
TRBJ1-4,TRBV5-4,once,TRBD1,CASSVQGGGEKLFF,TGTGCCAGCAGCGTCCAGGGGGGAGGCGAAAAACTGTTTTTT
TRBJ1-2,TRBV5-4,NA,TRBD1,CASSSGQGYYGYTF,TGTGCCAGCAGCTCAGGACAGGGCTACTATGGCTACACCTTC
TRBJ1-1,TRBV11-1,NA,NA,CASSLARYDTEAFF,TGTGCCAGCAGCTTAGCAAGGTATGACACTGAAGCTTTCTTT
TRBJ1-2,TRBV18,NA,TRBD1,CASSGWTGTTGYTF,TGTGCCAGCTCAGGCTGGACAGGGACAACGGGCTACACCTTC
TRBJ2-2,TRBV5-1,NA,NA,CASSLRNRVGFTGELFF,TGCGCCAGCAGCTTGAGGAACCGGGTGGGGTTCACCGGGGAGCTGTTTTTT